A single sample gave rise to the 30 T cell receptor beta chains below, sequenced in a study of long-term antiretroviral therapy in people with HIV. Samples were assayed with immunoSEQ v3.0 at survey level. Libraries were prepared by immunoSEQ multiplex PCR; TCRdb keeps only in-frame clonotypes and omits some of them. The sample holds 20,000 to 30,000 clones; about 88% are singletons and the top ten take around 4%. Sample: unsorted PBMCs, taken 1.9 years after starting antiretroviral therapy. These receptors all come from a woman under 40 with HIV.

V and J are TRBV2 and TRBJ1-4; D uncertain. From germline, CDR1 is SNHLY and CDR2 FYNNEI. CDR3 length equals 16 residues. Trimming took 3 bases from V and 0 from J, leaving 11 bases between them. In nucleotides, the CDR3 is TGTGCCAGCAGTGAGCGGCCATATGCAACTAATGAAAAACTGTTTTTT. Translated: CASSERPYATNEKLFF.

This rearrangement joins TRBV13 to TRBJ2-7; 7 bases are shared with TRBD1. Trimming took 1 base from V and 0 from J; bases not matched to a gene: 6. The CDR3 has 16 residues. Germline-derived CDR1 and CDR2 are PRHDT and FYEKMQ (reference sequence). The CDR3 loop is CASSLADRALSYEQYF. In DNA form, the CDR3 reads TGTGCCAGCAGCTTAGCCGACAGGGCCCTCTCCTACGAGCAGTACTTC.

The genes are TRBV7-9 and TRBJ1-2; D is undetermined. The CDR3 runs 14 residues. Per the germline V gene, CDR1 is SEHNR and CDR2 is FQNEAQ (reference sequence). The ends were cut back, 3 bases at V and 5 bases at J, with 13 bases in the middle. The CDR3 bases are TGTGCCAGCAGCTTGGGAGGGTTAGGATATGGCTACACCTTC. The encoded protein is CASSLGGLGYGYTF.

The chain is built from TRBV30 and TRBJ2-3; 7 nucleotides line up with TRBD2. In germline, CDR1 is GTSNPN, CDR2 SVGIG (reference sequence). CDR3 length: 14 amino acids. V shed 5 bases and J 4 bases; nucleotides not matched to a gene: 9. The CDR3 here is CAWASGGWADTQYF. The CDR3 DNA follows: TGTGCCTGGGCCTCCGGGGGGTGGGCAGATACGCAGTATTTT.

This chain's CDR3 is CASSGGGQGFETQYF. The CDR3 DNA follows: TGTGCCAGCAGTGGAGGGGGACAGGGCTTCGAGACCCAGTACTTC. This chain connects TRBV6-1 to TRBJ2-5; 9 positions match TRBD1. The J segment lost 5 bases and the V segment lost 4 bases, leaving 8 bases of the junction unmatched. This CDR3 is 15 amino acids long. Germline V lookup: CDR1 MNHNS, CDR2 SASEGT.

The V and J genes are TRBV11-3 and TRBJ1-6; 7 bases match TRBD1. The CDR3 totals 15 residues. CDR1 and CDR2 (germline): SGHNT, YENEEA. V trimming: 5 bases; J trimming: 6 bases; junction bases outside the gene matches: 7. CDR3 residues: CASSRGTEPNSPLHF. DNA for the CDR3: TGTGCCAGCAGCCGAGGGACAGAACCTAATTCACCCCTCCACTTT.

The V and J genes are TRBV6-5 and TRBJ2-6, with 7 bases fitting TRBD1. The CDR3 sequence is 15 residues long. Per the germline V gene, CDR1 is MNHEY and CDR2 is SVGAGI. V dropped 6 bases and J dropped 0; count of bases not matched to a gene: 2. CDR3 nucleotide sequence: TGTGCCAGCAGGAGGGGGCTCTCTGGGGCCAACGTCCTGACTTTC. Translated: CASRRGLSGANVLTF.

The chain joins TRBV5-1 to TRBJ2-2; perhaps TRBD2 as D (5 bases). Trimming left V 5 bases short and J 5 bases short, with 13 bases between. There are 14 residues in the CDR3. CDR1 is SGHRS and CDR2 is YFSETQ in the germline V gene. This CDR3 reads CASRYTEGTGELFF. As DNA, the CDR3 is TGCGCCAGCAGATACACAGAGGGTACCGGGGAGCTGTTTTTT.

The chain carries TRBV18 and TRBJ1-1; weak D call: TRBD1 (5 bases). Germline V gene sequence: CDR1 KGHSH, CDR2 LQKENI. The CDR3 length is 15 residues. V dropped 3 bases and J dropped 8 bases, with 19 bases sitting between them. CDR3 in amino acids: CASSPQGLLPQEAFF. The CDR3 nucleotides are TGTGCCAGCTCACCCCAGGGACTGCTCCCCCAGGAAGCTTTCTTT.

The genes are TRBV10-3 and TRBJ1-6, with D possibly being TRBD1 (5 bases). Germline assignment: CDR1 ENHRY and CDR2 SYGVKD. Trimming stripped 0 bases from V and 6 bases from J, with 9 bases between. The CDR3 loop spans 15 amino acids. The CDR3 is CAISESGGVNSPLHF. The CDR3 bases are TGTGCCATCAGTGAGTCGGGAGGGGTTAATTCACCCCTCCACTTT.

The CDR3 nucleotides read TGCAGCGTTGGAGGCAATGGGGCTGAAGCTTTCTTT. Amino acids: CSVGGNGAEAFF. The chain employs TRBV29-1 and TRBJ1-1; D ambiguous. CDR1 and CDR2 from the germline V gene are SQVTM and ANQGSEA. The CDR3 length is 12 residues. V lost 4 bases to trimming and J lost 6 bases, with 12 bases between them.

This CDR3 is CASGLALAGGSTDTQYF. DNA of the CDR3: TGTGCTAGTGGTTTGGCCCTAGCGGGGGGAAGCACAGATACGCAGTATTTT. The rearrangement links TRBV12-5 to TRBJ2-3, with TRBD2 identical over 11 bases. V trimming: 1 base; J trimming: 0 bases; junction bases outside the gene matches: 3. The CDR3 is made up of 17 amino acids. Germline-derived CDR1 and CDR2 are LGHNT and FRNRAP.

The gene calls are TRBV27 and TRBJ1-5, with D possibly matching TRBD1 (5 bases). Trimming stripped 4 bases from V and 0 bases from J, with 7 bases between. Germline V gene lookup returns CDR1 MNHEY and CDR2 SMNVEV (reference sequence). The CDR3 runs to 14 residues. The DNA for the CDR3 is TGTGCCAGCAGTTCGGGACCTAGCAATCAGCCCCAGCATTTT. As protein: CASSSGPSNQPQHF.

The chain couples TRBV10-3 to TRBJ1-5; no clear D. The V gene's germline CDR1 is ENHRY and CDR2 SYGVKD. V lost 10 bases to trimming and J lost 7 bases, with 14 bases between them. CDR3 size: 12 residues. In DNA, the CDR3 is TGTGCCAAACGGGGTTCGGGCCAGCCCCAGCATTTT. Protein product: CAKRGSGQPQHF.

The genes are TRBV19 and TRBJ1-2, with D unclear. The germline V gene encodes CDR1 LNHDA and CDR2 SQIVND (reference sequence). The CDR3 extends over 15 amino acids. V was shortened by 2 bases and J by 1 base, with 11 bases between the two germline ends. The CDR3, as DNA: TGTGCCAGTAGTATAACCTTTCCGGATAACTATGGCTACACCTTC. Translating gives CASSITFPDNYGYTF.

J is TRBJ1-5 and V is TRBV11-2; 9 bases line up with TRBD1. J gave up 6 bases and V 0 bases, and 3 bases lay outside the gene matches. This CDR3 is built from 15 residues. Per the germline V gene, CDR1 is SGHAT and CDR2 is FQNNGV. The CDR3 is CASSLDGQGSQPQHF. In DNA form, the CDR3 reads TGTGCCAGCAGCTTAGATGGACAGGGGAGTCAGCCCCAGCATTTT.

There are a few counts of this clone. The chain joins TRBV5-6 to TRBJ2-7; maybe TRBD2 (7 bases). This CDR3 region has 14 residues. With 0 bases removed from V and 7 bases from J, the gap between germline ends came to 14 bases. Germline V gives CDR1 SGHDT, CDR2 YYEEEE. The CDR3 loop reads CASSLDSGGREQYF. CDR3 bases: TGTGCCAGCAGCTTGGACTCCGGGGGGCGAGAGCAGTACTTC.

CDR3 nucleotide sequence: TGTGCCAGCAGCTTAGGGGCCTTCTCTGACAGGAGACAGATTGATAGCAATCAGCCCCAGCATTTT. It encodes CASSLGAFSDRRQIDSNQPQHF. This chain links TRBV7-8 with TRBJ1-5; perhaps TRBD1 as D (6 bases). Trimming removed 1 base from V and 0 bases from J, with 28 bases in between. Per the germline V gene, CDR1 is SGHVS and CDR2 is FQNEAQ. This CDR3 has 22 residues.

V usage is TRBV5-1 and J usage is TRBJ2-7; 11 bases map to TRBD1. V dropped 2 bases and J dropped 6; count of bases not matched to a gene: 7. CDR1 is SGHRS and CDR2 is YFSETQ in the germline V gene. The length of the CDR3 is 15 residues. This chain's CDR3 is CASSLGTGGRGEQYV. Here the CDR3 DNA reads TGCGCCAGCAGCTTAGGGACAGGGGGTAGGGGCGAGCAGTACGTC.

The V gene is TRBV5-8, the J gene TRBJ1-3, with TRBD1 matching over 7 bases. The V gene's germline CDR1 is SGHTS and CDR2 YDEGEE. The CDR3 is 15 amino acids. V was pared by 3 bases and J by 0 bases, with 3 bases of the junction left unmatched. CDR3 bases: TGTGCCAGCAGCTCTTGGGACAGCTCTGGAAACACCATATATTTT. It encodes CASSSWDSSGNTIYF.

The chain uses TRBV18 and TRBJ2-2; 7 nucleotides line up with TRBD1. The CDR3 consists of 15 residues. With 1 base clipped from V and 5 bases from J, the junction kept 4 bases outside the gene matches. CDR1 KGHSH and CDR2 LQKENI come from the germline V gene. This CDR3 is CASSPQGAATGELFF. The DNA of the CDR3 is TGTGCCAGCTCACCACAGGGGGCTGCAACCGGGGAGCTGTTTTTT.

The V call is TRBV6-5, the J call TRBJ2-3, with D unresolved. Between the trimmed V and J ends, which lost 5 bases and 2 bases, there was a span of 8 bases. The CDR3 has 13 amino acids. The germline V gene has CDR1 MNHEY and CDR2 SVGAGI. The CDR3 here is CASSPVPTDTQYF. CDR3 in DNA: TGTGCCAGCAGTCCCGTTCCCACAGATACGCAGTATTTT.

The gene calls are TRBV7-8 and TRBJ1-3, with 10 bases that match TRBD1. The CDR3 extends over 17 amino acids. Germline lookup yields CDR1 SGHVS and CDR2 FQNEAQ. The junction had 8 bases not matched to a gene; V was cut back by 2 bases and J by 4 bases. CDR3 residues: CASSLSLGTGVGNTIYF. The CDR3 nucleotides are TGTGCCAGCAGCTTATCTCTGGGGACAGGGGTAGGAAACACCATATATTTT.

V usage is TRBV5-1 and J usage is TRBJ1-4; a possible D gene is TRBD1 (5 bases). The V and J ends lost 4 bases and 3 bases respectively, with 13 bases between them. The germline V gene has CDR1 SGHRS and CDR2 YFSETQ. The CDR3 sequence is 15 residues long. CDR3 sequence: CASSLDSVSNEKLFF. CDR3 in DNA: TGCGCCAGCAGCCTCGACAGCGTTTCTAATGAAAAACTGTTTTTT.

The rearrangement links TRBV7-9 to TRBJ2-4; a weak D match, TRBD1 (6 bases). The CDR3 totals 12 residues. Germline V CDR1 and CDR2: SEHNR, FQNEAQ (reference sequence). Trimming left V 5 bases short and J 14 bases short, with 16 bases between. The CDR3 sequence: CASSPDLGAEYF. The CDR3 DNA follows: TGTGCCAGCAGCCCCGATTTGGGGGCGGAGTACTTC.

The chain carries TRBV4-1 and TRBJ2-1; either TRBD1 or TRBD2 may fit D (5 bases each). Germline V gives CDR1 MGHRA, CDR2 YSYEKL. Between the trimmed V and J ends, which lost 1 base and 5 bases, there was a span of 12 bases. The CDR3 loop spans 15 amino acids. CDR3 coding DNA: TGCGCCAGCAGCCAAGTGAGGGACGGCAACAATGAGCAGTTCTTC. It yields the protein CASSQVRDGNNEQFF.

The CDR3 protein is CASSYSKAHGSLPLHF. The DNA for the CDR3 is TGTGCCAGCAGTTACTCTAAGGCCCACGGAAGTCTTCCCCTCCACTTT. The J gene is TRBJ1-6, the V gene TRBV6-5; D is unresolved. From germline, CDR1 is MNHEY and CDR2 SVGAGI. The CDR3 has 16 residues. V was trimmed by 0 bases and J by 13 bases, leaving 19 bases between them.

This chain uses TRBV7-8 with TRBJ2-1; 7 bases map to TRBD1. The CDR3 loop spans 16 amino acids. J lost 5 bases, V lost 3 bases, and 10 bases had no gene match. Germline assignment: CDR1 SGHVS and CDR2 FQNEAQ. The CDR3 protein is CASSLTHGTDNNEQFF. The CDR3 DNA reads TGTGCCAGCAGCTTGACCCACGGGACAGACAACAATGAGCAGTTCTTC.

This chain links TRBV5-5 with TRBJ1-6; no reliable D call. Between the trimmed V and J ends, which lost 5 bases and 6 bases, there was a span of 12 bases. Germline CDR1 reads SGHKS; CDR2 reads YYEKEE (reference sequence). The CDR3 is 14 residues long. CDR3 DNA sequence: TGTGCCAGCAGGTCACTGAGTTCTAATTCACCCCTCCACTTT. This sequence encodes CASRSLSSNSPLHF.

This chain links TRBV2 with TRBJ2-2; 8 positions match TRBD1. Germline assignment: CDR1 SNHLY and CDR2 FYNNEI. CDR3 size: 15 residues. V lost 6 bases, J lost 0 bases, and 3 bases stayed unmatched. In DNA, the CDR3 is TGTGCCAGCAGACCACAGGGGGCGAACACCGGGGAGCTGTTTTTT. It translates to CASRPQGANTGELFF.